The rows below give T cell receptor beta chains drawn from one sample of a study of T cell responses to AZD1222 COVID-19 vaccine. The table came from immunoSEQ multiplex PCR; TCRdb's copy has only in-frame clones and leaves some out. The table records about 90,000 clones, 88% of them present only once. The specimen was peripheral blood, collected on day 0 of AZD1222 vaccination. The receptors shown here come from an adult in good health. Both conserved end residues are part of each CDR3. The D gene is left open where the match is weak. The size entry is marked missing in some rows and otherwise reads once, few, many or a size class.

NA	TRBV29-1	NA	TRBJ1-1	CSVKTNTEAFF	TGCAGCGTTAAGACGAACACTGAAGCTTTCTTT
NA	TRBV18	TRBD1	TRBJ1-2	CASSLKRDRDFPLKGYTF	TGTGCCAGCTCATTAAAACGGGACAGGGACTTTCCGTTGAAAGGCTACACCTTC
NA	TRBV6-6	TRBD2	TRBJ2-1	CASSYLEVAGGSEQFF	TGTGCCAGCAGTTACCTCGAGGTAGCGGGAGGCTCTGAGCAGTTCTTC
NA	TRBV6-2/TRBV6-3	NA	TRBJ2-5	CASSYVGGAQETQYF	TGTGCCAGCAGTTACGTTGGGGGGGCCCAAGAGACCCAGTACTTC
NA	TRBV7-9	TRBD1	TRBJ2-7	CASSLDRGSEEQYF	TGTGCCAGCAGCTTAGACAGGGGATCGGAAGAGCAGTACTTC
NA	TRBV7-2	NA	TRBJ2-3	CASSSRNTDTQYF	TGTGCCAGCAGCAGCCGTAACACAGATACGCAGTATTTT
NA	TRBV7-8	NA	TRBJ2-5	CASSQNAKTQYF	TGTGCCAGCAGCCAAAACGCAAAGACCCAGTACTTC
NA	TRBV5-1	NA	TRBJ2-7	CASSSMPSELYEQYF	TGCGCCAGCAGCTCAATGCCTAGCGAGTTATACGAGCAGTACTTC
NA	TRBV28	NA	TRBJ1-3	CASSFQGNSGNTIYF	TGTGCCAGCAGTTTCCAAGGGAACTCTGGAAACACCATATATTTT
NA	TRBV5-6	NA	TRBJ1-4	CASSLGTFNEKLFF	TGTGCCAGCAGCTTGGGAACCTTTAATGAAAAACTGTTTTTT
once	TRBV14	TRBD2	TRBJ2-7	CASGRASYEQYF	TGTGCCAGCGGGAGGGCCTCCTACGAGCAGTACTTC
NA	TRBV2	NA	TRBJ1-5	CASRRDSNQPQHF	TGTGCCAGCAGGAGGGACAGCAATCAGCCCCAGCATTTT
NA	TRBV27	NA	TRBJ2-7	CASSFGQTYEQYF	TGTGCCAGCAGCTTCGGACAGACCTACGAGCAGTACTTC
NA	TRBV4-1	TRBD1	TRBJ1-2	CASSQGTGIANYGYTF	TGCGCCAGCAGCCAAGGGACAGGGATAGCTAACTATGGCTACACCTTC
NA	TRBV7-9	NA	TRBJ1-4	CASSLPVATNEKLFF	TGTGCCAGCAGCTTACCGGTAGCAACTAATGAAAAACTGTTTTTT
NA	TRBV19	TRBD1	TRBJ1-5	CASSISRGGGNQPQHF	TGTGCCAGTAGTATATCACGAGGGGGCGGCAATCAGCCCCAGCATTTT
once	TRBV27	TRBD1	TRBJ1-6	CASSGNRGYNSPLHF	TGTGCCAGCAGTGGAAACAGGGGCTACAATTCACCCCTCCACTTT
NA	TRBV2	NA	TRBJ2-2	CASRRIVSTGELFF	TGTGCCAGCCGCCGGATAGTCAGCACCGGGGAGCTGTTTTTT
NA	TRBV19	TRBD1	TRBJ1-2	CASAPPGTGGDYGYTF	TGTGCCAGTGCCCCCCCCGGGACAGGGGGTGACTATGGCTACACCTTC
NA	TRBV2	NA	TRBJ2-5	CASTPPGVQETQYF	TGTGCCAGCACCCCCCCGGGAGTCCAAGAGACCCAGTACTTC
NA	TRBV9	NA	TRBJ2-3	CASSDSSSTDTQYF	TGTGCCAGCAGCGATAGCTCCAGCACAGATACGCAGTATTTT
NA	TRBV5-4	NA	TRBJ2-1	CASSLSSLEGNNEQFF	TGTGCCAGCAGCTTGTCCAGCCTGGAGGGTAACAATGAGCAGTTCTTC
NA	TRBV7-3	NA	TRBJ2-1	CASSLIKLVPAQSPGEQFF	TGTGCCAGCAGCTTAATTAAGTTGGTGCCGGCACAGTCGCCCGGTGAGCAGTTCTTC
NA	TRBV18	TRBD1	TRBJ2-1	CASSLSEQGTEQFF	TGTGCCAGCTCACTTTCCGAACAGGGGACTGAGCAGTTCTTC
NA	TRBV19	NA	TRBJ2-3	CASSVTGGYLQYF	TGTGCCAGTAGTGTAACTGGGGGCTACCTGCAGTATTTT
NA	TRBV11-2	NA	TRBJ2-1	CASSLERLVVGQGGNEQFF	TGTGCCAGCAGCTTAGAACGTTTAGTCGTCGGACAGGGAGGGAATGAGCAGTTCTTC
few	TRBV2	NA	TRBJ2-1	CASRPLGGLAPYNEQFF	TGTGCCAGCAGACCCCTCGGTGGGCTAGCGCCTTACAATGAGCAGTTCTTC
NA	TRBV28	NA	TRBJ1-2	CASSLGGTNNYGYTF	TGTGCCAGCAGTTTAGGGGGGACAAATAACTATGGCTACACCTTC
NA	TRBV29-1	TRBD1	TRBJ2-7	CSVPGTGGYEQYF	TGCAGCGTCCCCGGGACAGGGGGCTACGAGCAGTACTTC
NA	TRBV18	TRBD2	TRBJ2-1	CASSPPSVTSGNEQFF	TGTGCCAGCTCACCACCCTCGGTGACTAGCGGGAATGAGCAGTTCTTC
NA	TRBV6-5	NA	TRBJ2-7	CASSYGGPYEQYF	TGTGCCAGCAGTTACGGGGGGCCCTACGAGCAGTACTTC
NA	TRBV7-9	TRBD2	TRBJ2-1	CASSFRYSGTSGRGNEQFF	TGTGCCAGCAGCTTCCGATACTCCGGGACTAGCGGGAGAGGCAATGAGCAGTTCTTC
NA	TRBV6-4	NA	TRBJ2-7	CASSDSILWQELYEQYF	TGTGCCAGCAGTGACTCGATCTTATGGCAGGAACTTTACGAGCAGTACTTC
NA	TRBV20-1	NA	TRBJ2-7	CSASGASYEQYF	TGCAGTGCTAGTGGGGCCTCCTACGAGCAGTACTTC
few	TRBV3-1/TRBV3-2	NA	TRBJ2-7	CASSQVGSDSYEQYF	TGTGCCAGCAGCCAAGTGGGTAGCGACTCCTACGAGCAGTACTTC
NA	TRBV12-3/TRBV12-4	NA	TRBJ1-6	CASSLARQTVHF	TGTGCCAGCAGTTTAGCCAGGCAAACCGTCCACTTT
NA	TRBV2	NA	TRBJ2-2	CASSEDRSNTGELFF	TGTGCCAGCAGTGAAGACCGATCGAACACCGGGGAGCTGTTTTTT
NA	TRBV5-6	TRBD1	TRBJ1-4	CASSFGQGGTNEKLFF	TGTGCCAGCAGCTTCGGACAGGGAGGCACTAATGAAAAACTGTTTTTT
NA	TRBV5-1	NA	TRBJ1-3	CASSSLGGNTIYF	TGCGCCAGCAGCTCTCTCGGCGGAAACACCATATATTTT
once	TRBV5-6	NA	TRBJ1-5	CASSLGGRSNQPQHF	TGTGCCAGCAGCTTGGGGGGAAGAAGCAATCAGCCCCAGCATTTT
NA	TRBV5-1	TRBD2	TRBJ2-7	CASRPPGLANYEQYF	TGCGCCAGCAGGCCCCCGGGACTAGCGAACTACGAGCAGTACTTC
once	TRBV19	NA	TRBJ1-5	CASSIVLNQPQHF	TGTGCCAGTAGTATAGTCCTTAATCAGCCCCAGCATTTT
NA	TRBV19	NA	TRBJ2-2	CASSWVGEAGELFF	TGTGCCAGTAGTTGGGTGGGGGAGGCCGGGGAGCTGTTTTTT
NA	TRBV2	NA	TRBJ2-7	CASSDSPSYEQYF	TGTGCCAGCAGCGACTCCCCGTCCTACGAGCAGTACTTC
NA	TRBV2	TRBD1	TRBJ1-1	CASSFAQGARTEAFF	TGTGCCAGCAGTTTCGCACAGGGGGCGCGGACTGAAGCTTTCTTT
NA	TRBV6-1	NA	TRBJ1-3	CASSLSQISGNTIYF	TGTGCCAGCAGTTTAAGTCAGATCTCTGGAAACACCATATATTTT
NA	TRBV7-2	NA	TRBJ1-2	CASSLGAKGKYGYTF	TGTGCCAGCAGCTTAGGGGCAAAGGGGAAGTATGGCTACACCTTC
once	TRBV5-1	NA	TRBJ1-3	CASSPQTASSGNTIYF	TGCGCCAGCAGCCCACAAACCGCAAGCTCTGGAAACACCATATATTTT
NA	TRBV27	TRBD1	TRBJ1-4	CASSLLGQVGKLFF	TGTGCCAGCAGTTTATTAGGACAGGTGGGAAAACTGTTTTTT
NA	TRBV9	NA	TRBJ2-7	CASSVAAENAYEQYF	TGTGCCAGCAGCGTAGCTGCGGAGAACGCCTACGAGCAGTACTTC
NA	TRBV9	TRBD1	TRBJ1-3	CASSEGTGRNTIYF	TGTGCCAGCAGCGAGGGGACAGGGAGAAACACCATATATTTT
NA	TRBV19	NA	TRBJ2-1	CAVSQRHTYNEQFF	TGTGCTGTATCTCAGCGACACACCTACAATGAGCAGTTCTTC
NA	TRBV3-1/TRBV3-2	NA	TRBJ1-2	CASSQDFASHHF	TGTGCCAGCAGCCAAGATTTCGCCAGCCACCACTTC
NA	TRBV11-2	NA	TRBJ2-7	CASSPHFRGGAPYEQYF	TGTGCCAGCAGCCCACATTTTAGGGGGGGTGCTCCCTACGAGCAGTACTTC
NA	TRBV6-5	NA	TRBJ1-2	CASSRDGPRGGYTF	TGTGCCAGCAGTCGGGACGGCCCCCGAGGTGGCTACACCTTC
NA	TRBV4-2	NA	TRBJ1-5	CASSLDRWSNQPQHF	TGTGCCAGCAGCCTAGACAGATGGAGCAATCAGCCCCAGCATTTT
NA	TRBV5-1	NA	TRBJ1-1	CASSATPVTEAFF	TGCGCCAGCAGCGCCACCCCGGTGACTGAAGCTTTCTTT